The 30 T cell receptor beta chains below were found in one sample sequenced in a study of blood T cell repertoires in COVID-19 (dated by TCRdb to the early 2020s). The method was the immunoSEQ multiplex PCR assay. TCRdb mirrors the immuneACCESS table, restricted to in-frame sequences. Some clones are absent from its copies; in checked studies, under half trace to an unresolved V gene, and the reason for the others is unknown. The sample table records under 55,000 clones; 70% to 85% of these occur just once. Roughly 27% of the sample goes to the ten largest clones. The specimen was peripheral blood. These TCRs come from a man between 65 and 85 years old with acute or convalescent COVID-19.

The CDR3, as DNA: TGTGCCAGCAGCCCACGGACAACCGTGAACACTGAAGCTTTCTTT. It translates to CASSPRTTVNTEAFF. The genes are TRBV9 and TRBJ1-1, with D maybe TRBD1 (5 bases). Germline-derived CDR1 and CDR2 are SGDLS and YYNGEE. The CDR3 contains 15 residues. V lost 4 bases and J 0 bases, leaving 13 bases between the germline ends.

This chain uses TRBV15 with TRBJ2-7; 7 positions match TRBD2. The CDR3 has 12 residues. The ends lost 5 bases at V and 5 bases at J; junction bases unmatched: 3. The germline CDR1 and CDR2 sequences are LNHNV and YYDKDF (reference sequence). The chain's CDR3 is CATSPRGDEQYF. The CDR3 DNA is TGTGCCACCAGCCCCCGGGGGGACGAGCAGTACTTC.

The V and J genes are TRBV12-3 or TRBV12-4 and TRBJ1-2; D is undetermined. Between the trimmed V and J ends, which lost 3 bases and 4 bases, there was a span of 6 bases. CDR3 length: 12 residues. This chain's CDR3 is CASSLGAYGYTF. In DNA form, the CDR3 reads TGTGCCAGCAGTTTGGGAGCCTATGGCTACACCTTC.

V usage is TRBV21-1 and J usage is TRBJ1-6; TRBD1, as called in the table, went unchecked against the DNA. TRBV21-1 is an annotated pseudogene. The CDR3 covers 17 residues. The CDR3 sequence: CASIQTGESSYNSPLHF. The CDR3 DNA reads TGTGCCAGCATCCAGACAGGGGAGAGCTCCTATAATTCACCCCTCCACTTT.

The V call is TRBV7-9, the J call TRBJ2-7; D gene uncertain. V dropped 5 bases and J dropped 5 bases, with 31 bases sitting between them. The CDR3 extends over 19 amino acids. The germline gives CDR1 SEHNR, CDR2 FQNEAQ (reference sequence). CDR3 nucleotide sequence: TGTGCCAGCAGCCCCCTCCGATCGGTAGTAGGTGATCTAGTCCACGAGCAGTACTTC. Translated, it gives CASSPLRSVVGDLVHEQYF.

The chain couples TRBV11-2 to TRBJ2-2, with 9 bases that match TRBD1. The CDR3 consists of 16 residues. Trimming took 5 bases from V and 4 from J; bases not matched to a gene: 8. CDR1 SGHAT and CDR2 FQNNGV come from the germline V gene. The CDR3 DNA sequence: TGTGCCAGCAGCCCCGGGACAGGGATTCCCACCGGGGAGCTGTTTTTT. Residues: CASSPGTGIPTGELFF.

The chain uses TRBV9 and TRBJ2-1; 8 bases match TRBD2. Germline CDR1 reads SGDLS; CDR2 reads YYNGEE. The CDR3 runs 15 residues. With V trimmed by 5 bases and J by 0 bases, 4 bases remained unmatched. CDR3 residues: CASRGSGSSYNEQFF. The CDR3 DNA reads TGTGCCAGCAGAGGGAGCGGGAGCTCCTACAATGAGCAGTTCTTC.

The chain links TRBV2 to TRBJ2-7; 8 bases line up with TRBD1. Per germline, CDR1 SNHLY and CDR2 FYNNEI. Trimming removed 6 bases from V and 5 bases from J; junction bases left unmatched: 12. The CDR3 length is 15 residues. The CDR3 sequence is CASRTSGTGNNEQYF. CDR3 nucleotide sequence: TGTGCCAGCAGGACGTCCGGGACAGGAAACAACGAGCAGTACTTC.

This chain uses TRBV4-2 with TRBJ2-3, with 8 bases matching TRBD2. Losses at the gene ends were 0 bases for V and 0 bases for J; bases not matched to a gene: 11. The germline CDR1 and CDR2 sequences are LGHNA and YNFKEQ. The CDR3 totals 19 residues. CDR3 DNA sequence: TGTGCCAGCAGCCAAGAGTCGACGAGCGGGGGAGCTAGCACAGATACGCAGTATTTT. Its translation is CASSQESTSGGASTDTQYF.

This chain uses TRBV7-9 with TRBJ1-1, with D possibly TRBD1 on 5 matching bases. Germline V gene data show CDR1 as SEHNR and CDR2 as FQNEAQ (reference sequence). Trimming stripped 0 bases from V and 10 bases from J, with 12 bases between. The CDR3 is 13 amino acids. CDR3 DNA: TGTGCCAGCAGCTTAGCGAGGAGGGGCGTAGCTTTCTTT. Translating gives CASSLARRGVAFF.

The V call is TRBV7-9, the J call TRBJ1-2, with 8 positions matching TRBD1. This CDR3 comprises 13 residues. CDR1 is SEHNR, CDR2 FQNEAQ, per germline (reference sequence). The J segment lost 6 bases and the V segment lost 6 bases, leaving 6 bases of the junction unmatched. As DNA, the CDR3 is TGTGCCAGCAGACCGGGACAGGATCATGGCTACACCTTC. This gives the protein CASRPGQDHGYTF. Combining the CDR3 with reference TRBV7-9 and TRBJ1-2 gives the whole variable domain DTGVSQNPRHKITKRGQNVTFRCDPISEHNRLYWYRQTLGQGPEFLTYFQNEAQLEKSRLLSDRFSAERPKGSFSTLEIQRTEQGDSAMYLCASRPGQDHGYTFGSGTRLTVV.

The chain employs TRBV30 and TRBJ1-1, with D possibly TRBD1 on 5 matching bases. The V gene lost 0 bases and the J gene lost 4 bases, with 12 bases spanning the gap. The V gene's germline CDR1 is GTSNPN and CDR2 SVGIG (reference sequence). The CDR3 is 14 residues long. The CDR3 coding sequence is TGTGCCTGGAGTGTTGGGCAGGGAACCACTGAAGCTTTCTTT. It yields the protein CAWSVGQGTTEAFF.

In this sample, this clone is large (0.1 to 1%). The chain joins TRBV5-6 to TRBJ2-5; TRBD1 matches at 10 bases. The CDR3 has 16 residues. V shed 3 bases and J 4 bases; nucleotides not matched to a gene: 9. CDR1 SGHDT and CDR2 YYEEEE come from the germline V gene. CDR3 DNA sequence: TGTGCCAGCAGCTGGTCCGGGACAGGGGAGGTAGAGACCCAGTACTTC. Translated, it gives CASSWSGTGEVETQYF.

The J gene is TRBJ1-5, the V gene TRBV2, with TRBD1 as a possible D gene (6 bases). This CDR3 spans 12 amino acids. Looked up from germline, CDR1 is SNHLY and CDR2 is FYNNEI. V dropped 10 bases and J dropped 3 bases, with 10 bases sitting between them. The CDR3 sequence is CATRDTNQPQHF. CDR3 coding DNA: TGTGCCACTCGGGACACCAATCAGCCCCAGCATTTT.

CDR3 sequence reads: CASSLGGGGPFYEQYF. DNA for the CDR3: TGTGCCAGCAGCTTGGGAGGTGGGGGCCCCTTCTACGAGCAGTACTTC. V usage is TRBV5-5 and J usage is TRBJ2-7, with D possibly being TRBD1 (6 bases). V shed 0 bases and J shed 3 bases, with 16 bases lying between them. This CDR3 comprises 16 residues. The germline gives CDR1 SGHKS, CDR2 YYEKEE (reference sequence).

The chain links TRBV6-1 to TRBJ2-1; 7 bases match TRBD1. Trimming at V came to 1 base and at J to 2 bases, leaving 5 bases not matched to a gene. This CDR3 has 16 amino acids. The germline CDR1 and CDR2 sequences are MNHNS and SASEGT. The CDR3 DNA is TGTGCCAGCAGTGAAGGACAGGGTTGGACCTACAATGAGCAGTTCTTC. It specifies CASSEGQGWTYNEQFF.

This chain uses TRBV5-1 with TRBJ1-4, with 7 positions matching TRBD1. Trimming took 4 bases from V and 14 from J; bases not matched to a gene: 14. The CDR3 is made up of 14 amino acids. CDR1 and CDR2 (germline): SGHRS, YFSETQ. The CDR3 region is CASSLQGGGYDLFF. The DNA for the CDR3 is TGCGCCAGCAGCCTCCAGGGGGGCGGTTACGACCTGTTTTTT.

This sequence joins TRBV19 and TRBJ2-3; 8 bases match TRBD2. This CDR3 spans 15 amino acids. Losses at the gene ends were 4 bases for V and 4 bases for J; bases not matched to a gene: 7. CDR1 and CDR2 from the germline V gene are LNHDA and SQIVND (reference sequence). CDR3 in amino acids: CASSTPSGGADTQYF. In DNA form, the CDR3 reads TGTGCCAGTAGTACCCCCTCCGGGGGGGCAGATACGCAGTATTTT.

This clone has more than one count but fewer than ten. The CDR3 protein is CASSPTQGHETQYF. In DNA form, the CDR3 reads TGTGCCAGCAGCCCAACCCAGGGCCACGAGACCCAGTACTTC. The chain uses TRBV11-3 and TRBJ2-5, with D perhaps matching TRBD1 (5 bases). Germline V gene data show CDR1 as SGHNT and CDR2 as YENEEA. The CDR3 totals 14 residues. Trimming removed 5 bases at V and 5 bases at J, with 15 bases between.

This clone is a singleton in its sample. The V and J genes are TRBV19 and TRBJ2-2; 12 bases are a match to TRBD2. From germline, CDR1 is LNHDA and CDR2 SQIVND (reference sequence). The V segment lost 5 bases and the J segment 9 bases; nucleotides outside the gene matches: 10. The CDR3 spans 16 residues. CDR3 nucleotide sequence: TGTGCCAGTAGTGCCCCCGGGACTAGCGGGTCAAGGGAGCTGTTTTTT. Its protein is CASSAPGTSGSRELFF.

The J gene is TRBJ2-1, the V gene TRBV7-2; D call uncertain. The CDR3 covers 12 residues. Germline CDR1 SGHTA, CDR2 FQGNSA. V shed 0 bases and J shed 7 bases, with 4 bases lying between them. CDR3: CASSLAANEQFF. DNA for the CDR3: TGTGCCAGCAGCTTAGCAGCGAATGAGCAGTTCTTC.

This sequence joins TRBV29-1 and TRBJ2-3; 10 positions agree with TRBD2. This CDR3 spans 16 amino acids. Per the germline V gene, CDR1 is SQVTM and CDR2 is ANQGSEA. Unmatched junction bases numbered 7, after V lost 4 bases and J lost 0 bases. CDR3 residues: CSVVPGLAYSTDTQYF. CDR3 in DNA: TGCAGCGTTGTACCGGGACTAGCGTACAGCACAGATACGCAGTATTTT.

This chain links TRBV30 with TRBJ2-7; D is unresolved. This CDR3 has 13 amino acids. Per germline, CDR1 GTSNPN and CDR2 SVGIG (reference sequence). V was clipped by 6 bases and J by 5 bases, with 17 bases between them. In nucleotides, the CDR3 is TGTGCCTGTGCCCCACCCCCTAGAGACGAGCAGTACTTC. This codes for CACAPPPRDEQYF.

This chain uses TRBV6-5 with TRBJ1-5; no definite D call. The CDR3 runs to 13 residues. Per germline, CDR1 MNHEY and CDR2 SVGAGI. Trimming shortened V by 6 bases and J by 4 bases, and 10 bases separated the two germline ends. In DNA, the CDR3 is TGTGCCAGCAGAGGACGCGGGAATCAGCCCCAGCATTTT. Encoded protein: CASRGRGNQPQHF.

This clone appeared once. The chain couples TRBV6-5 to TRBJ2-7; TRBD2 is a possible D gene (6 bases). Trimming took off 6 bases at V and 2 bases at J, with 14 bases between the two ends. The CDR3 is 14 residues long. Germline V gene sequence: CDR1 MNHEY, CDR2 SVGAGI. The CDR3 here is CASSVTAGTYEQYF. CDR3 DNA: TGTGCCAGCAGCGTAACGGCGGGAACCTACGAGCAGTACTTC.

The rearrangement links TRBV5-4 to TRBJ2-1, with 8 bases aligning to TRBD2. This CDR3 has 17 amino acids. Germline V gene sequence: CDR1 SGHNT, CDR2 YYREEE (reference sequence). The J segment lost 6 bases and the V segment lost 7 bases, leaving 18 bases of the junction unmatched. CDR3 in DNA: TGTGCCAGCGGCGTCTACCACGGAACGGGAGGGTTCAATGAGCAGTTCTTC. Its protein product is CASGVYHGTGGFNEQFF.

The J gene is TRBJ2-1, the V gene TRBV6-5, with 15 bases identical to TRBD2. CDR3 length: 15 amino acids. V was pared by 8 bases and J by 7 bases, with 6 bases of the junction left unmatched. Per germline, CDR1 MNHEY and CDR2 SVGAGI. In DNA, the CDR3 is TGTGCCAGCTGGACTAGCGGGAGGGGGGAGAATGAGCAGTTCTTC. Translating gives CASWTSGRGENEQFF.

CDR3 loop: CASSPGRGLNTEAFF. CDR3 nucleotides: TGTGCCAGCAGCCCCGGAAGGGGTCTTAACACTGAAGCTTTCTTT. The chain recombines TRBV4-2 with TRBJ1-1, with D tentatively TRBD1 (5 bases). Germline V lookup: CDR1 LGHNA, CDR2 YNFKEQ. Trimming shortened V by 4 bases and J by 2 bases, and 14 bases separated the two germline ends. CDR3 length: 15 residues.

The chain joins TRBV19 to TRBJ2-7; TRBD2 matches 7 bases. The length of the CDR3 is 13 residues. From germline, CDR1 is LNHDA and CDR2 SQIVND (reference sequence). V dropped 9 bases and J dropped 3; count of bases not matched to a gene: 8. The CDR3 bases are TGTGCCAGCACGGGGGGACTCAACTACGAGCAGTACTTC. Translating it yields CASTGGLNYEQYF.

The V gene is TRBV7-2, the J gene TRBJ1-1, with unresolved D. The CDR3 consists of 14 residues. Trimming left V 1 base short and J 0 bases short, with 6 bases between. CDR1 and CDR2 from the germline V gene are SGHTA and FQGNSA. DNA of the CDR3: TGTGCCAGCAGCTTAGTTTTCATGAACACTGAAGCTTTCTTT. It is translated as CASSLVFMNTEAFF.